One sample yielded the 16 T cell receptor beta chains listed below, sequenced in a study of OX40 agonist ivuxolimab in advanced cancers. Some clones are missing from TCRdb's copy, which holds only in-frame ones; the method was immunoSEQ multiplex PCR. The table records tens of thousands of clones, roughly nine tenths of them present only once. This material consisted of CD4+ or CD8+ T cells sorted from blood, taken in a trial of the OX40 agonist ivuxolimab. Receptors were obtained from an adult with an advanced solid tumor such as melanoma, head and neck, liver or kidney cancer.

The chain links TRBV28 to TRBJ2-1; 7 bases are shared with TRBD2. The CDR3 is 15 amino acids. The germline V gene encodes CDR1 MDHEN and CDR2 SYDVKM. The trim removed 3 bases at V and 4 bases at J, leaving 6 bases unmatched. For the CDR3, the DNA is TGTGCCAGCAGTTTTGGCGGGAGTAGTTACAATGAGCAGTTCTTC. This translates into CASSFGGSSYNEQFF.

This chain links TRBV6-5 with TRBJ2-5; 8 nucleotides match TRBD1. V lost 2 bases, J lost 4 bases, and 9 bases stayed unmatched. The germline V gene has CDR1 MNHEY and CDR2 SVGAGI. This CDR3 is built from 16 residues. DNA for the CDR3: TGTGCCAGCAGTTACGTATGGCAGGGGGCGCGAGAGACCCAGTACTTC. Encoded protein: CASSYVWQGARETQYF.

This clone appeared a single time. The chain carries TRBV4-3 and TRBJ2-1; 7 nucleotides line up with TRBD2. Looked up from germline, CDR1 is LGHNA and CDR2 is YSLEER. This CDR3 comprises 16 residues. After removal of 0 bases from V and 9 bases from J, the junction contained 11 bases not matched to a gene. CDR3 residues: CASSQDEAGEDPEQFF. The CDR3 DNA reads as TGCGCCAGCAGCCAAGATGAGGCGGGGGAAGATCCTGAGCAGTTCTTC.

The genes are TRBV27 and TRBJ1-2, with a weak D call TRBD1 (6 bases). CDR3 size: 15 residues. Germline lookup yields CDR1 MNHEY and CDR2 SMNVEV (reference sequence). V lost 5 bases, J lost 2 bases, and 15 bases lay in between. CDR3 sequence (DNA): TGTGCCAGCAGTCCGAACCCTACAGGGAACTATGGCTACACCTTC. It translates to CASSPNPTGNYGYTF.

V usage is TRBV10-3 and J usage is TRBJ1-1; 9 bases are shared with TRBD1. There are 17 residues in the CDR3. Germline V lookup: CDR1 ENHRY, CDR2 SYGVKD. J gave up 0 bases and V 6 bases, and 11 bases lay outside the gene matches. In nucleotides, the CDR3 is TGTGCCATCAGGGGGACAGGGCGGCGAAGCCTGAACACTGAAGCTTTCTTT. Protein product: CAIRGTGRRSLNTEAFF.

The chain carries TRBV4-2 and TRBJ2-3; the D gene could be TRBD1 or TRBD2 (5 bases each). Germline V gene data show CDR1 as LGHNA and CDR2 as YNFKEQ. This CDR3 has 14 residues. The V and J ends lost 0 bases and 6 bases respectively, with 10 bases between them. The CDR3 protein is CASSQDSGTDTQYF. DNA of the CDR3: TGTGCCAGCAGCCAAGACTCCGGGACCGATACGCAGTATTTT.

J is TRBJ1-5 and V is TRBV6-7, with D perhaps TRBD1 (6 bases). TRBV6-7 is labeled an ORF, and its function is uncertain. V was cut by 8 bases and J by 10 bases, with 21 bases left in between. This CDR3 has 14 amino acids. The CDR3 nucleotides read TGTGCCAGCGGGCAAGGACAGTCCCTATCCCCCCAGCATTTT. It translates to CASGQGQSLSPQHF.

This clone was seen a single time. The V and J genes are TRBV27 and TRBJ2-1; 9 positions agree with TRBD2. The CDR3 consists of 16 residues. Germline V gene lookup returns CDR1 MNHEY and CDR2 SMNVEV (reference sequence). The V gene end was trimmed by 6 bases and the J gene end by 4 bases; junction bases not matched to a gene: 10. CDR3 protein: CASSWSSGTNYNEQFF. CDR3 sequence (DNA): TGTGCCAGCAGCTGGTCTAGCGGGACTAATTACAATGAGCAGTTCTTC.

The chain recombines TRBV28 with TRBJ2-7; 7 nucleotides line up with TRBD2. J was trimmed by 3 bases and V by 8 bases; bases with no gene match: 10. Germline V gene sequence: CDR1 MDHEN, CDR2 SYDVKM. This CDR3 has 14 residues. The CDR3 sequence is CASLGGLGFYEQYF. The CDR3 DNA reads as TGTGCCAGCCTGGGGGGGTTGGGGTTCTACGAGCAGTACTTC.

The rearrangement joins TRBV28 to TRBJ1-4, with D possibly matching TRBD1 (5 bases). Germline lookup yields CDR1 MDHEN and CDR2 SYDVKM. The CDR3 runs to 14 residues. The V and J ends lost 3 bases and 13 bases respectively, with 18 bases between them. The CDR3 protein is CASSFSRAGRVLFF. Here the CDR3 DNA reads TGTGCCAGCAGTTTCAGCAGGGCAGGAAGAGTACTGTTTTTT.

V usage is TRBV6-1 and J usage is TRBJ1-2, with D hard to call. With 3 bases removed from V and 8 bases from J, the gap between germline ends came to 16 bases. This CDR3 is 14 amino acids long. Per the germline V gene, CDR1 is MNHNS and CDR2 is SASEGT. In DNA, the CDR3 is TGTGCCAGCAGTGAGATCGCTCCCCCGGCAGGCTACACCTTC. It translates to CASSEIAPPAGYTF.

The chain combines TRBV6-5 with TRBJ2-7, with 12 nucleotides matching TRBD1. V was clipped by 6 bases and J by 6 bases; unmatched bases: 6. In germline, CDR1 is MNHEY, CDR2 SVGAGI. This CDR3 comprises 14 residues. The CDR3 DNA is TGTGCCAGCAGCCCGGGACAGGGGGCTTCCGAGCAGTACGTC. This codes for CASSPGQGASEQYV.

V gene TRBV6-4 combines with J gene TRBJ2-5, with 10 positions matching TRBD2. Per the germline V gene, CDR1 is MRHNA and CDR2 is SNTAGT. The ends lost 4 bases at V and 6 bases at J; junction bases unmatched: 11. The CDR3 totals 16 residues. CDR3 sequence reads: CASSGPSAGGIKTQYF. The DNA of the CDR3 is TGTGCCAGCAGTGGACCATCAGCGGGAGGGATTAAGACCCAGTACTTC.

This rearrangement joins TRBV28 to TRBJ2-7, with TRBD1 as a possible D gene (5 bases). The germline V and J ends were trimmed by 4 bases and 3 bases, with 10 bases remaining between them. This CDR3 has 13 amino acids. Germline V gene data show CDR1 as MDHEN and CDR2 as SYDVKM. CDR3 DNA sequence: TGTGCCAGCAGTTCCCCAGACAGCTACGAGCAGTACTTC. Its translation: CASSSPDSYEQYF.

The chain links TRBV7-8 to TRBJ2-1; weak D call: TRBD2 (5 bases). The CDR3 loop spans 12 amino acids. The germline CDR1 and CDR2 sequences are SGHVS and FQNEAQ. V was pared by 5 bases and J by 6 bases, with 8 bases between. The CDR3 DNA is TGTGCCAGCAGCCCGACTACCAATGAGCAGTTCTTC. Residues: CASSPTTNEQFF.

J is TRBJ1-6 and V is TRBV4-3; 7 nucleotides agree with TRBD1. This CDR3 has 17 residues. Germline V gene lookup returns CDR1 LGHNA and CDR2 YSLEER. Trimming at V came to 2 bases and at J to 7 bases, leaving 11 bases not matched to a gene. CDR3 amino acids: CASSQYRRTGKNSPLHF. DNA of the CDR3: TGCGCCAGCAGCCAATATCGAAGGACAGGAAAAAATTCACCCCTCCACTTT.